This T cell receptor (beta chain) comes out of a study of spatial heterogeneity in lung cancer. About the study: Strongly correlated with TCR transcript counts in tumor regions was a T cell module score, which was a transcriptional module score calculated from matched bulk RNA-seq. Findings of the study overall: Tracking of tumor mutation counts was seen in expanded intratumoral alpha and beta TCR counts.

Regarding time point: sample taken at primary tumor resection. Whole RNA came from tumor, nontumor lung or frozen PBMC and was sequenced without being sorted. The sample holds many counts of this clonotype. The target antigen is unknown. Every TCR cDNA molecule bore a unique molecular identifier. Each CDR3 protein gets one entry after TCRdb re-called the 5' RACE reads with MiXCR. The data contain about 18,000 distinct CDR3 sequences, around 6.5% of them seen just once; the ten biggest clones take up about 3.5%. The sequence was collected from a female donor with early-stage non-small cell lung cancer. The source was lung tumor tissue, collected at surgery.

The DNA for the CDR3 is TGCGCCAGCAGCTCGACAGGGGGCTCCTACGAGCAGTACTTC. The encoded protein is CASSSTGGSYEQYF. The chain links TRBV5-1 to TRBJ2-7; 9 bases are shared with TRBD1. The CDR3 spans 14 residues. Per germline, CDR1 SGHRS and CDR2 YFSETQ. Unmatched junction bases numbered 1, after V lost 3 bases and J lost 0 bases.